The T cell receptor beta chain under discussion was sequenced for a study of post-analysis software for immune sequencing data. Study outcomes and limitations: The F measure placed samples prepared in the same batch into strongly shared clusters. Controls showed lower frequencies than patients for roughly 5 TRBV segments, and TRBV5-6, TRBV5-1 and TRBV20-1 were among these.

Trimming took off 2 bases at V and 0 bases at J, with 5 bases between the two ends. The CDR3 loop spans 13 amino acids. Germline loops: CDR1 SQVTM, CDR2 ANQGSEA. This clonotype appeared a few times. The antigen is not known. Prepared libraries of TCR beta cDNA carried unique molecular identifiers. One entry per CDR3 protein results from TCRdb running MiXCR on the PCR reads. The repertoire holds about 560,000 distinct CDR3 sequences, with 40% to 50% as singletons. The receptor was derived from a girl between 5 and 17 years old with multiple sclerosis. This chain joins TRBV29-1 and TRBJ2-4; D remains ambiguous. Sequenced input: blood. The CDR3 DNA reads as TGCAGCGTTGAATGGGGAGCCAAAAACATTCAGTACTTC. This translates into CSVEWGAKNIQYF.